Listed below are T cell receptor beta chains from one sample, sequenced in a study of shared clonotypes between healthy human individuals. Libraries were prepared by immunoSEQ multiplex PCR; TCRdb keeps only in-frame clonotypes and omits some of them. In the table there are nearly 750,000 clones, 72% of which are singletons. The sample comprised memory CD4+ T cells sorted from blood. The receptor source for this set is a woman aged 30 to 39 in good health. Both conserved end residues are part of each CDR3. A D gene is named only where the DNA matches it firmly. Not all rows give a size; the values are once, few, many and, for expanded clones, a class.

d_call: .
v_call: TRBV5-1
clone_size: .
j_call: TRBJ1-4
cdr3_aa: CASSLVAERHSEKLFF
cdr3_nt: TGCGCCAGCAGCTTGGTAGCGGAAAGACATAGTGAAAAACTGTTTTTT

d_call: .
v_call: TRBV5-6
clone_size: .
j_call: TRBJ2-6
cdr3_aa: CASSSYKSSGANVLTF
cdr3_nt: TGTGCCAGCAGCTCGTACAAGAGCTCTGGGGCCAACGTCCTGACTTTC

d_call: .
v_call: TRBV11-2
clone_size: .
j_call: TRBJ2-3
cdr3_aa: CASSGGTASGSTDTQYF
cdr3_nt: TGTGCCAGCAGCGGGGGGACAGCTTCAGGGAGCACAGATACGCAGTATTTT

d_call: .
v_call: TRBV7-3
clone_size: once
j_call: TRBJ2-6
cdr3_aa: CASSPYGSGANVLTF
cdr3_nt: TGTGCCAGCAGCCCTTACGGCTCTGGGGCCAACGTCCTGACTTTC

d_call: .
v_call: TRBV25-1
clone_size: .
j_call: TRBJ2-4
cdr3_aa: CASSDYGDGAKNIQYF
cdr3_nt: TGTGCCAGCAGTGACTACGGGGATGGGGCCAAAAACATTCAGTACTTC

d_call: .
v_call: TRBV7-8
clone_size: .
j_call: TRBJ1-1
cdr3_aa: CASSPREGGTEAFF
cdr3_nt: TGTGCCAGCAGCCCCCGGGAGGGGGGCACTGAAGCTTTCTTT

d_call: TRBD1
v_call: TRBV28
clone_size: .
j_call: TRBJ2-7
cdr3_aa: CASSLLSDRAEQYF
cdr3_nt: TGTGCCAGCAGTTTGCTGTCAGACAGGGCAGAGCAGTACTTC

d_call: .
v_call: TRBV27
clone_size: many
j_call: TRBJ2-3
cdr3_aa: CASSTMGRADTQYF
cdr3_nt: TGTGCCAGCAGTACAATGGGACGGGCAGATACGCAGTATTTT

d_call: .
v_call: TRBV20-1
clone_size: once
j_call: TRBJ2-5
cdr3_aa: CSARIFETQYF
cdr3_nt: TGCAGTGCTAGAATCTTTGAGACCCAGTACTTC

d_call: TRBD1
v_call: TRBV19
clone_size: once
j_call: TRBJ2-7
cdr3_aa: CASGQGRYEQYF
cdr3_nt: TGTGCCAGTGGACAGGGACGATACGAGCAGTACTTC

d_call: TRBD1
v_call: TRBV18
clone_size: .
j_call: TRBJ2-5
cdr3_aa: CASSPLDRGEETQYF
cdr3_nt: TGTGCCAGCTCACCGCTTGACAGGGGTGAAGAGACCCAGTACTTC

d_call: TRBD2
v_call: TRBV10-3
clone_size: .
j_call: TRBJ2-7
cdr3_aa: CAISTSDDYEQYF
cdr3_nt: TGTGCCATCAGTACTAGCGACGACTACGAGCAGTACTTC

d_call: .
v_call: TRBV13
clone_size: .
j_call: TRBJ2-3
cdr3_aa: CASSLIAGRGDTQYF
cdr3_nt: TGTGCCAGCAGCCTGATTGCAGGGAGAGGTGATACGCAGTATTTT

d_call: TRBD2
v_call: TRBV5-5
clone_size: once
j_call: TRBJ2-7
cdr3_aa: CASSSSGSSYEQYF
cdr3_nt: TGTGCCAGCAGCTCTAGCGGGAGCTCCTACGAGCAGTACTTC

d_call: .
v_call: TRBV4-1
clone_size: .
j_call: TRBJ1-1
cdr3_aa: CASSQGGEPEEAFF
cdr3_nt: TGCGCCAGCAGCCAAGGGGGGGAACCTGAAGAAGCTTTCTTT

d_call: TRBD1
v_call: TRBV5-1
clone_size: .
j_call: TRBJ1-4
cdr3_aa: CASSLGRGEKLFF
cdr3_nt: TGCGCCAGCAGCTTGGGCAGGGGGGAAAAACTGTTTTTT

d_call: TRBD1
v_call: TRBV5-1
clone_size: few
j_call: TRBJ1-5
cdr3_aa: CASSPAGGGYQPQHF
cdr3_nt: TGCGCCAGCAGCCCCGCAGGGGGCGGGTACCAGCCCCAGCATTTT

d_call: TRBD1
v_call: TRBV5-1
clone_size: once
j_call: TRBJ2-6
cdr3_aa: CASSRGDRETGGANVLTF
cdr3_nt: TGCGCCAGCAGCCGTGGGGACAGGGAGACGGGTGGGGCCAACGTCCTGACTTTC

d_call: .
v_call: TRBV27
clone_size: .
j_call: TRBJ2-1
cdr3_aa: CATRRTGRGGEQFF
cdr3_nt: TGTGCCACCAGACGGACTGGGCGAGGCGGTGAGCAGTTCTTC

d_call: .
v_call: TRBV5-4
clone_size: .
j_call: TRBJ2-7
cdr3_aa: CASSLDSLRPYEQYF
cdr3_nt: TGTGCCAGCAGCTTGGATAGTCTCCGACCCTACGAGCAGTACTTC

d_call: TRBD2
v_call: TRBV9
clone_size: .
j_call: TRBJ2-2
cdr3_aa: CASSVASGNTGELFF
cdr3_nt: TGTGCCAGCAGCGTAGCTAGCGGAAACACCGGGGAGCTGTTTTTT

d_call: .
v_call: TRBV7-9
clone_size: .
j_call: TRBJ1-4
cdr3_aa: CASSLSLGSNEKLFF
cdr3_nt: TGTGCCAGCAGCTTATCGTTAGGGTCAAATGAAAAACTGTTTTTT

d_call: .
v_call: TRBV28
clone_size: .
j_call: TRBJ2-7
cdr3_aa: CASSSGLYEQYF
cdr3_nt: TGTGCCAGCAGTTCTGGTTTATACGAGCAGTACTTC

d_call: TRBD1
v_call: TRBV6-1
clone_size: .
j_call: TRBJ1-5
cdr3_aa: CASSDRADQPQHF
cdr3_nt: TGTGCCAGCAGCGACAGGGCGGATCAGCCCCAGCATTTT

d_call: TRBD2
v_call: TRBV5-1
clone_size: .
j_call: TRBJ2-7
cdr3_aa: CASSLASGGDEQYF
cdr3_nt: TGCGCCAGCAGCTTGGCTTCGGGAGGTGACGAGCAGTACTTC

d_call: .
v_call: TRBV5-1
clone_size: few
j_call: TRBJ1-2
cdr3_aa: CASSPGRGAVGGYTF
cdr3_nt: TGCGCCAGCAGCCCGGGCCGGGGGGCCGTTGGAGGCTACACCTTC

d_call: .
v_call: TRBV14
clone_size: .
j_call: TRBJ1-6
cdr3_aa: CASSQVVGNSPLHF
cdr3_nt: TGTGCCAGCAGCCAAGTGGTAGGGAATTCACCCCTCCACTTT

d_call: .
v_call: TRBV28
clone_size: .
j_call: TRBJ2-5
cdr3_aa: CASSLVRDQETQYF
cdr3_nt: TGTGCCAGCAGTTTAGTACGGGACCAAGAGACCCAGTACTTC

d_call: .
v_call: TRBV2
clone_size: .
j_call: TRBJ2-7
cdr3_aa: CASSGQAYEQYF
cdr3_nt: TGTGCCAGCAGTGGACAGGCCTACGAGCAGTACTTC

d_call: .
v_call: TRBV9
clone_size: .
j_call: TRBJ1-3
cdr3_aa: CASSYLDTGGNTIYF
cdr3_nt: TGTGCCAGCAGCTACTTGGACACCGGTGGCAACACCATATATTTT

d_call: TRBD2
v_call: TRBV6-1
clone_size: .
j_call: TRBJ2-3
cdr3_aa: CASSEGTSGGSTDTQYF
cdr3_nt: TGTGCCAGCAGTGAGGGGACTAGCGGGGGGAGCACAGATACGCAGTATTTT

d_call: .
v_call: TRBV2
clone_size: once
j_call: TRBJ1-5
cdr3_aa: CASSAGGQPQHF
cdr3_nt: TGTGCCAGCAGTGCCGGTGGTCAGCCCCAGCATTTT

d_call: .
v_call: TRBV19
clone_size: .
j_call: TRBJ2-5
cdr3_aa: CASSKGSSETQYF
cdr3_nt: TGTGCCAGTAGTAAGGGCTCATCCGAGACCCAGTACTTC

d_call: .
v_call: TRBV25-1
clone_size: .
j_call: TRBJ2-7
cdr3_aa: CASSGRGGAESYEQYF
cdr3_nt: TGTGCCAGCAGTGGCCGGGGAGGAGCGGAGTCCTACGAGCAGTACTTC

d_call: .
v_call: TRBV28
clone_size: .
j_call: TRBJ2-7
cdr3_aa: CASTQRQASSYEQYF
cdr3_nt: TGTGCCAGCACCCAACGACAGGCGAGCTCCTACGAGCAGTACTTC

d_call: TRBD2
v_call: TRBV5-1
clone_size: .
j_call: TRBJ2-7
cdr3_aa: CASSPGTSDHEQYF
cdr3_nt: TGCGCCAGCAGCCCCGGGACTAGCGACCACGAGCAGTACTTC

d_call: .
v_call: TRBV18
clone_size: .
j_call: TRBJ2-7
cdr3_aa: CASSVNFGVEQYF
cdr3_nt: TGTGCCAGCTCTGTCAACTTCGGGGTCGAGCAGTACTTC

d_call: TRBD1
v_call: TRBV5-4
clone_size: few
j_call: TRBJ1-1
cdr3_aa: CASSFGGQGNTEAFF
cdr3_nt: TGTGCCAGCAGCTTTGGGGGACAGGGAAACACTGAAGCTTTCTTT

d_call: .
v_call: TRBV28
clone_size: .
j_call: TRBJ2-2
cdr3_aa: CASSTLNTGELFF
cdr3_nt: TGTGCCAGCAGCACTTTGAACACCGGGGAGCTGTTTTTT

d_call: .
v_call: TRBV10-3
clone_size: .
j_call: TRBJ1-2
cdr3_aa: CAIRGQDQGYGYTF
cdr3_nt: TGTGCCATCAGGGGGCAAGACCAGGGTTACGGCTACACCTTC

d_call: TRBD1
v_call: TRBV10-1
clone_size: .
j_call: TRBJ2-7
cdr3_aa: CASSSQDRAPYEQYF
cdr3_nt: TGCGCCAGCAGTTCGCAGGACAGGGCCCCCTACGAGCAGTACTTC

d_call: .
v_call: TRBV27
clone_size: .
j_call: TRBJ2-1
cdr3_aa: CASSSLGAAIDNEQFF
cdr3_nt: TGTGCCAGCAGTTCCCTTGGAGCGGCGATTGACAATGAGCAGTTCTTC

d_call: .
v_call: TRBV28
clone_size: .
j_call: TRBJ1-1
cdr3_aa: CATMDSANTEAFF
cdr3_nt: TGTGCCACCATGGACAGTGCCAACACTGAAGCTTTCTTT

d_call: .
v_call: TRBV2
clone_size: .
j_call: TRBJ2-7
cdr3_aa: CASSGLATTYEQYF
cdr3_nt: TGTGCCAGCAGTGGGCTAGCTACGACCTACGAGCAGTACTTC